This TCR beta chain was identified during a study of regulatory T cells in long-lasting Graves disease. The germline V gene has CDR1 SEHNR and CDR2 FQNEAQ (reference sequence). The CDR3 is made up of 14 amino acids. V lost 5 bases and J lost 5, with 13 bases in between. Researchers made TCR beta libraries by using iRepertoire HTBI primers and running Arm-PCR on CDR3 regions. One entry per CDR3 protein, called by TCRdb with MiXCR from the multiplex PCR reads. The sample contains fewer than 350,000 distinct CDR3 sequences, under 20% of which appear only once. Time point given: newly diagnosed GD, antithyroid drugs for less than 3 months. PBMC RNA was the source of the TCR library.

This clonotype was sampled from a female donor with Graves disease. The source material was peripheral blood mononuclear cells (PBMCs), sampled at new diagnosis, from a patient treated with antithyroid drugs. The rearrangement links TRBV7-9 to TRBJ1-5; D is possibly TRBD1 (6 bases). The CDR3 sequence: CASSDSTGDQPQHF. In nucleotides, the CDR3 is TGTGCCAGCAGCGATTCGACAGGCGATCAGCCCCAGCATTTT.